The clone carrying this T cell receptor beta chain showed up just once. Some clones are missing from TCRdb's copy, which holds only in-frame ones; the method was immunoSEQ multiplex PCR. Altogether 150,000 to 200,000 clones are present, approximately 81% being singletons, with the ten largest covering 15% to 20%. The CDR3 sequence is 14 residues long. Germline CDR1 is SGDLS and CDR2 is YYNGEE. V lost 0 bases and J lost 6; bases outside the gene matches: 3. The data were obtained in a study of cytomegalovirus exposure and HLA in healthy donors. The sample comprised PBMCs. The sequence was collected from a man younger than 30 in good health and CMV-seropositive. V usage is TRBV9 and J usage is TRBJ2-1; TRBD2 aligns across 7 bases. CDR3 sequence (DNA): TGTGCCAGCAGCGTAGGGGGAGGGGTCAATGAGCAGTTCTTC. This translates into CASSVGGGVNEQFF.